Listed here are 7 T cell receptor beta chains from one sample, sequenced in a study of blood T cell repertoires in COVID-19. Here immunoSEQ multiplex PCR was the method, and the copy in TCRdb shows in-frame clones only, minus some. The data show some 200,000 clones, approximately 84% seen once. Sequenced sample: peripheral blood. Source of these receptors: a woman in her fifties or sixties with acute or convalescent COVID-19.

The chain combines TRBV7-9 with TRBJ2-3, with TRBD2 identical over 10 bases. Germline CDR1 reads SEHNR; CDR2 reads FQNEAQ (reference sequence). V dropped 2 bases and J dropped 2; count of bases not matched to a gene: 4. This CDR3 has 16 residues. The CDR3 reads CASSLRSGGVTDTQYF. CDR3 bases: TGTGCCAGCAGCTTAAGAAGCGGGGGGGTCACAGATACGCAGTATTTT.

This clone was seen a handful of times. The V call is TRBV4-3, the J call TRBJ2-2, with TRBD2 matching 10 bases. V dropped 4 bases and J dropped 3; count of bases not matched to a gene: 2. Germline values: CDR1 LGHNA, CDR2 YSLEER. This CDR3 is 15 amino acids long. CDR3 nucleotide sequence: TGCGCCAGCAGCCTCGGACTAGCGGACACCGGGGAGCTGTTTTTT. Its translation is CASSLGLADTGELFF.

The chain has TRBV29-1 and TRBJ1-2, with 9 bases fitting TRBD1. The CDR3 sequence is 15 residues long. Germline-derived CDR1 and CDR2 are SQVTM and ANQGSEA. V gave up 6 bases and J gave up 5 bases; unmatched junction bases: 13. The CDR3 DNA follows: TGCAGCGTCGCTCAACAGGGGGCGCTGAATTATGGCTACACCTTC. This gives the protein CSVAQQGALNYGYTF.

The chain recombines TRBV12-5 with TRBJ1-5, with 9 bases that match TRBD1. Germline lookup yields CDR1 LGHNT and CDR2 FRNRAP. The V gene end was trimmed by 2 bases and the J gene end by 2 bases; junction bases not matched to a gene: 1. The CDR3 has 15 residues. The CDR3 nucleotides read TGTGCTAGTGGTTTGAGGGACAGGGGCAATCAGCCCCAGCATTTT. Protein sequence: CASGLRDRGNQPQHF.

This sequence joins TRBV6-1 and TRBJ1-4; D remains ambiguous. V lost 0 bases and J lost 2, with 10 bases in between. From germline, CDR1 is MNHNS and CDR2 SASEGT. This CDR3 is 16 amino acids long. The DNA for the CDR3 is TGTGCCAGCAGTGAAGCACCGGGGAGGACTAATGAAAAACTGTTTTTT. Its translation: CASSEAPGRTNEKLFF.

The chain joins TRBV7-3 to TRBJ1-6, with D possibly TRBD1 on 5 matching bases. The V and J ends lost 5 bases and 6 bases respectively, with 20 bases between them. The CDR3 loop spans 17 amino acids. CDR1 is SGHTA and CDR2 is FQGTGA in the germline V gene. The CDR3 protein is CASSRRSPPGPNSPLHF. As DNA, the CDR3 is TGTGCCAGCAGCCGTCGAAGTCCTCCAGGGCCTAATTCACCCCTCCACTTT.

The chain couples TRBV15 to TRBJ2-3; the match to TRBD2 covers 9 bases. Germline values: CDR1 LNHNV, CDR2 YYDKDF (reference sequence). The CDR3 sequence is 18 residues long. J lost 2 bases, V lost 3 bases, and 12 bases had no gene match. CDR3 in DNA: TGTGCCACCAGCAGTCGAGCGGGGGGCCTTCTCCTCACAGATACGCAGTATTTT. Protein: CATSSRAGGLLLTDTQYF.